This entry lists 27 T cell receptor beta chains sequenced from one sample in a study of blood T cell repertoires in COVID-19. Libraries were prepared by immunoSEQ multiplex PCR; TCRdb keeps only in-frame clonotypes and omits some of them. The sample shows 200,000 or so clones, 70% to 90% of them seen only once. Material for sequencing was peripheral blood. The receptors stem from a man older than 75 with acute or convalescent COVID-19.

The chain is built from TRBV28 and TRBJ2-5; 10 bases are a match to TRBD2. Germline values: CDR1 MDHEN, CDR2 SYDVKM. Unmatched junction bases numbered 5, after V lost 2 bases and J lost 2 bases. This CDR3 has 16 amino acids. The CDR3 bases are TGTGCCAGCAGTTTAAGCGCAGCGGGAGGGCAAGAGACCCAGTACTTC. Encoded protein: CASSLSAAGGQETQYF.

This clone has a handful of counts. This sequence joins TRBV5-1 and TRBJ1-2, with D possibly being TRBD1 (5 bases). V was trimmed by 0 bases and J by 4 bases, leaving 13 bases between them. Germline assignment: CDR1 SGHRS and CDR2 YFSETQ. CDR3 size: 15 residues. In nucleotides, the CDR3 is TGCGCCAGCAGCTTGGCCGAGGACACGGGCTATGGCTACACCTTC. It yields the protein CASSLAEDTGYGYTF.

This CDR3 reads CASSLDLGTGRETQYF. The DNA for the CDR3 is TGTGCCAGCAGCTTAGATCTCGGGACAGGGCGAGAGACCCAGTACTTC. J is TRBJ2-5 and V is TRBV7-9; 9 nucleotides match TRBD1. The CDR3 sequence is 16 residues long. The V gene's germline CDR1 is SEHNR and CDR2 FQNEAQ (reference sequence). Unmatched junction bases numbered 7, after V lost 1 base and J lost 4 bases.

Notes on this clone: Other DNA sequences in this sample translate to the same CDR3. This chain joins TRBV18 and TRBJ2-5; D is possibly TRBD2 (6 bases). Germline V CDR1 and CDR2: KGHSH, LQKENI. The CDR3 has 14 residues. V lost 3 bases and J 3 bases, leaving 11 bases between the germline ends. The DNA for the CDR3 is TGTGCCAGCTCACCTCCGGGACTTAAAGAGACCCAGTACTTC. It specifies CASSPPGLKETQYF.

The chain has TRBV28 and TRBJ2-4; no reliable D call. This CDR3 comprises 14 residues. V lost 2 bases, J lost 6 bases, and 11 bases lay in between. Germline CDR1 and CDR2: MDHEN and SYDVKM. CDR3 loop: CASSLGNTLNIQYF. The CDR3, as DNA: TGTGCCAGCAGTTTAGGTAACACCTTAAACATTCAGTACTTC.

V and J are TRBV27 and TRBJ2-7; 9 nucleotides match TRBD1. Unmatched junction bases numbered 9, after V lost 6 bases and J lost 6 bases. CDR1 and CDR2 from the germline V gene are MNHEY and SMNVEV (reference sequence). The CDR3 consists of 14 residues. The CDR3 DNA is TGTGCCAGCAGGCGACAGGGGGGAGGATCCGAGCAGTACGTC. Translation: CASRRQGGGSEQYV.

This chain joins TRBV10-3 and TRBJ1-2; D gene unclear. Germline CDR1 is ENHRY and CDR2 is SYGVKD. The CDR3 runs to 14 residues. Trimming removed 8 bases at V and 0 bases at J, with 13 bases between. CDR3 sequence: CAIQPSGSNYGYTF. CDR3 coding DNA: TGTGCCATCCAACCTTCCGGGTCTAACTATGGCTACACCTTC.

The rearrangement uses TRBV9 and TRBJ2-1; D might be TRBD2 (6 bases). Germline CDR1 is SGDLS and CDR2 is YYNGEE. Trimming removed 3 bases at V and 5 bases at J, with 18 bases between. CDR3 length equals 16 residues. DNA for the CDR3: TGTGCCAGCAGCGCCCAGACTAGTAGTTTCAACAATGAGCAGTTCTTC. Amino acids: CASSAQTSSFNNEQFF.

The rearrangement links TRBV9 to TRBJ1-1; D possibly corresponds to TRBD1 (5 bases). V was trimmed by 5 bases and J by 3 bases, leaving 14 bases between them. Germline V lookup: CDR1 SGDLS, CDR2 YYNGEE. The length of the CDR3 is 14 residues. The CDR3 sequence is CASRPWAGDTEAFF. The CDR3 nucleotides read TGTGCCAGCAGACCCTGGGCGGGGGACACTGAAGCTTTCTTT.

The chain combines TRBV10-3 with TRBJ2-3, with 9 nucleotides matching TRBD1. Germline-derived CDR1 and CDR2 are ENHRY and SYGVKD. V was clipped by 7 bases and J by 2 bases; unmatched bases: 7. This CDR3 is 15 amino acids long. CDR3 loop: CAIKRTGEVTDTQYF. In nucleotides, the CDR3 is TGTGCCATCAAAAGGACAGGGGAAGTCACAGATACGCAGTATTTT.

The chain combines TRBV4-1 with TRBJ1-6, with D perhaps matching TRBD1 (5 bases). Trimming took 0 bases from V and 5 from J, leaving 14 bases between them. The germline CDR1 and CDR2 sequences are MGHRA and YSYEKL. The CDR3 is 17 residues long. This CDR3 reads CASSQDNDRPNNSPLHF. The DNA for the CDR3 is TGCGCCAGCAGCCAAGATAATGACAGACCAAATAATTCACCCCTCCACTTT.

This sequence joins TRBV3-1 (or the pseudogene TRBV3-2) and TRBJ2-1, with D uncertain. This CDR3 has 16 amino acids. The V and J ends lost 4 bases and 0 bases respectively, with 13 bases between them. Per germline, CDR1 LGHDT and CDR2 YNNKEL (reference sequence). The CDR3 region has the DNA TGTGCCAGCAGCCGTTTCAGGTTCCCCTCCTACAATGAGCAGTTCTTC. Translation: CASSRFRFPSYNEQFF.

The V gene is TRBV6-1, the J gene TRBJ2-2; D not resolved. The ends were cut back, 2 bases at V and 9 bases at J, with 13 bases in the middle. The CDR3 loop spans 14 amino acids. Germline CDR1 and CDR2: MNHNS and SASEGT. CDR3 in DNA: TGTGCCAGCAGTGAATCTATCCCTGCCAGGGAGCTGTTTTTT. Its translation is CASSESIPARELFF.

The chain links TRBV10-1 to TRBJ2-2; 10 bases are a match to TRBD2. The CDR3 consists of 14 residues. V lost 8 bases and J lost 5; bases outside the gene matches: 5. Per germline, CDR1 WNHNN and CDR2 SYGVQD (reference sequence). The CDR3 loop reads CASQREGQTGELFF. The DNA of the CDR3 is TGCGCCAGCCAGCGGGAGGGCCAGACCGGGGAGCTGTTTTTT.

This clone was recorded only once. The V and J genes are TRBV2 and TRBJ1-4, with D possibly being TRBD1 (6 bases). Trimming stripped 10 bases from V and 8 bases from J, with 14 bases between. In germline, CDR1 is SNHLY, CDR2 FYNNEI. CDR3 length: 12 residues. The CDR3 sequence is CATTGQGEKLFF. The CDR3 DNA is TGTGCCACAACAGGGCAAGGGGAAAAACTGTTTTTT.

The DNA for the CDR3 is TGTGCCAGCAGTCCAGTGTCGGGACTAGCGGGGCCCCAGTACTTC. Protein sequence: CASSPVSGLAGPQYF. This chain links TRBV27 with TRBJ2-7; 13 bases are shared with TRBD2. Germline V gene data show CDR1 as MNHEY and CDR2 as SMNVEV (reference sequence). Germline trimming cut 5 bases from V and 10 bases from J; bases unmatched to any gene: 11. The CDR3 is made up of 15 amino acids.

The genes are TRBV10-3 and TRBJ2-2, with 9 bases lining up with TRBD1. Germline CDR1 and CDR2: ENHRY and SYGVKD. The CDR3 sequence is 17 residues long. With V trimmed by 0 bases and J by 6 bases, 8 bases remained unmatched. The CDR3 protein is CAISESTPGQGAGELFF. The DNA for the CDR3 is TGTGCCATCAGTGAGTCGACTCCGGGACAGGGCGCCGGGGAGCTGTTTTTT.

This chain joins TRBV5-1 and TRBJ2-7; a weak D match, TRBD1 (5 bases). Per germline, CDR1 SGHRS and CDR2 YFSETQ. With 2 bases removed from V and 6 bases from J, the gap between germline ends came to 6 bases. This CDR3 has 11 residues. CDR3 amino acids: CASSFTGEQYF. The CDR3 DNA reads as TGCGCCAGCAGCTTCACAGGCGAGCAGTACTTC.

The CDR3 loop reads CASSPDRNYGYTF. In DNA form, the CDR3 reads TGCGCCAGCAGCCCGGACAGGAACTATGGCTACACCTTC. V is TRBV10-1 and J is TRBJ1-2; 7 bases line up with TRBD1. Losses at the gene ends were 6 bases for V and 2 bases for J; bases not matched to a gene: 3. Germline CDR1 reads WNHNN; CDR2 reads SYGVQD (reference sequence). The CDR3 is 13 residues long.

The CDR3 sequence is CASSIGQGFSWIPDTQYF. The DNA for the CDR3 is TGTGCCAGTAGTATCGGCCAGGGTTTCTCATGGATTCCCGATACGCAGTATTTT. The chain combines TRBV19 with TRBJ2-3; D is perhaps TRBD1 (5 bases). V was cut by 3 bases and J by 6 bases, with 25 bases left in between. Germline CDR1 reads LNHDA; CDR2 reads SQIVND (reference sequence). CDR3 size: 18 residues.

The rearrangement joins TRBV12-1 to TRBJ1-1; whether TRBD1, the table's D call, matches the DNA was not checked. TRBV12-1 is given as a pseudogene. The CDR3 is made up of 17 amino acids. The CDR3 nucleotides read TGTGCCAGCACCCTATGGGGCAGGGGATTGGTATGGACTGAAGCTTTCTTT. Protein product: CASTLWGRGLVWTEAFF.

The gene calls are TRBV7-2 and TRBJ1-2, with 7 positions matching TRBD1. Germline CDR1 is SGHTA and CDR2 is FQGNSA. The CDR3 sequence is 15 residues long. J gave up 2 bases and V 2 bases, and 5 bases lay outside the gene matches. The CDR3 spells CASSLPVQGNYGYTF. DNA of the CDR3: TGTGCCAGCAGCTTACCTGTACAGGGGAACTATGGCTACACCTTC. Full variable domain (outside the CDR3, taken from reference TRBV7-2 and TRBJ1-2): GAGVSQSPSNKVTEKGKDVELRCDPISGHTALYWYRQSLGQGLEFLIYFQGNSAPDKSGLPSDRFSAERTGGSVSTLTIQRTQQEDSAVYLCASSLPVQGNYGYTFGSGTRLTVV.

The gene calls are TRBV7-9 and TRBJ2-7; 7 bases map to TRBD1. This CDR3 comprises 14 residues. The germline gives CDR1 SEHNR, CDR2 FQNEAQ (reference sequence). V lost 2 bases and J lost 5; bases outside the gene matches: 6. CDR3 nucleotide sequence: TGTGCCAGCAGCTTACTCCAGGGGGAGAACGAGCAGTACTTC. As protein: CASSLLQGENEQYF.

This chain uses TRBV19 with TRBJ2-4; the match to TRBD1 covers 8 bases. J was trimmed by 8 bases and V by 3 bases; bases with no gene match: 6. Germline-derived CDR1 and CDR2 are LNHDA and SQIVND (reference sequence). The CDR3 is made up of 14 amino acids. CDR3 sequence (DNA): TGTGCCAGTAGTATTGGACAGGGTGGGGACATTCAGTACTTC. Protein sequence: CASSIGQGGDIQYF.

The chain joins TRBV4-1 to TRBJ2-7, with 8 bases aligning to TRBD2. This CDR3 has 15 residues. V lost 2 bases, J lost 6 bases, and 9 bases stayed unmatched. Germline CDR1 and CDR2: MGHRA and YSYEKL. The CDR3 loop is CASSQRGGLLGEQYF. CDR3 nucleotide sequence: TGCGCCAGCAGCCAACGGGGGGGACTCTTGGGCGAGCAGTACTTC.

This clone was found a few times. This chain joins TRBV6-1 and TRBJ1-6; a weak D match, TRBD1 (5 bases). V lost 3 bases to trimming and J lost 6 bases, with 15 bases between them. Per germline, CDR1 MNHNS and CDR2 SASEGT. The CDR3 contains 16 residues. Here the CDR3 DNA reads TGTGCCAGCAGTGATCAGGGTCCTTCAAGTAATTCACCCCTCCACTTT. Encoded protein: CASSDQGPSSNSPLHF.

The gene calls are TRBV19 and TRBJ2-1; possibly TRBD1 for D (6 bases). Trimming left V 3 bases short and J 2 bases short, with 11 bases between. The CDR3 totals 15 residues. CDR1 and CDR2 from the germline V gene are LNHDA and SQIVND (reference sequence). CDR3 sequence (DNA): TGTGCCAGTAGTATTCCCGGGACAACCTACAATGAGCAGTTCTTC. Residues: CASSIPGTTYNEQFF.